Each of the 3 T cell receptor beta chains below was sequenced from the same sample in a study of chemoradiotherapy in HPV16-positive cancers. Method: immunoSEQ multiplex PCR; TCRdb's copy keeps in-frame clones and lacks some. This sample has 15,000 to 20,000 clones, with roughly two thirds found just once. Sequencing was performed on tumor tissue, taken from a patient who underwent chemoradiotherapy. These receptors originate from a human donor with HPV-associated anogenital cancer.

V and J are TRBV29-1 and TRBJ2-1; possibly TRBD1 for D (6 bases). CDR3 size: 13 residues. The germline V and J ends were trimmed by 2 bases and 3 bases, with 8 bases remaining between them. Germline CDR1 and CDR2: SQVTM and ANQGSEA. The chain's CDR3 is CSVERGGYNEQFF. CDR3 in DNA: TGCAGCGTTGAAAGAGGGGGCTACAATGAGCAGTTCTTC.

The rearrangement links TRBV29-1 to TRBJ2-5; D is possibly TRBD1 or TRBD2 (5 bases each). Germline-derived CDR1 and CDR2 are SQVTM and ANQGSEA. The V end lost 4 bases, the J end lost 9 bases, and 18 bases lay between the germline ends. This CDR3 is 13 amino acids long. CDR3 coding DNA: TGCAGCGTTGTTTTCGACAGAGGGTCGGCCCAGTACTTC. Protein product: CSVVFDRGSAQYF. The full variable domain, in which reference TRBV29-1 and TRBJ2-5 provide the parts outside the CDR3, is SAVISQKPSRDICQRGTSLTIQCQVDSQVTMMFWYRQQPGQSLTLIATANQGSEATYESGFVIDKFPISRPNLTFSTLTVSNMSPEDSSIYLCSVVFDRGSAQYFGPGTRLLVL.

This clone appeared a few times. The chain recombines TRBV7-9 with TRBJ1-2, with D unresolved. Per the germline V gene, CDR1 is SEHNR and CDR2 is FQNEAQ (reference sequence). V gave up 5 bases and J gave up 4 bases, with 14 bases separating them. This CDR3 has 14 residues. The CDR3 loop is CASSTYDAFYGYTF. The CDR3, as DNA: TGTGCCAGCAGCACCTATGACGCTTTCTATGGCTACACCTTC.